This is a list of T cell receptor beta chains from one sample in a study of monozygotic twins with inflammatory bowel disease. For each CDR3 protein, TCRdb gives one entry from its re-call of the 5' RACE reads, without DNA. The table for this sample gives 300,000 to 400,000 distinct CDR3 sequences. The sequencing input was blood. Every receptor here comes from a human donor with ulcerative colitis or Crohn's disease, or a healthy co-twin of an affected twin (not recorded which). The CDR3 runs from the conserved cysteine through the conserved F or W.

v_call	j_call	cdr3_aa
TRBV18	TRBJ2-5	CASSPHRGETQYF
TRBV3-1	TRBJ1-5	CASSQTGGQPQHF
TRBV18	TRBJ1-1	CASSPPGVRVNTEAFF
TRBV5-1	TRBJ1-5	CASSLGGVDQPQHF
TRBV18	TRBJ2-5	CASSPQGTPGYF
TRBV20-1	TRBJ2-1	CSARADKGGSYNEQFF
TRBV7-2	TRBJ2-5	CASSLLAPQETQYF
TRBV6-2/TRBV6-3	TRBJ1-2	CASSTDTFYGYTF
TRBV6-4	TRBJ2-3	CASSDRGFTDTQYF
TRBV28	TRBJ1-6	CASSSDPFGNSPLHF
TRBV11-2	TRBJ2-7	CASSRVRQNPEQYF
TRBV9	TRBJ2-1	CASSVAGGPRGEQFF
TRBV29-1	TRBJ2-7	CSVGPGQGAGEQYF
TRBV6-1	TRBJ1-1	CASRLTGANTEAFF
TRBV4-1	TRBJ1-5	CASSLTDRPNQPQHF
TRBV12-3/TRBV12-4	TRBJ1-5	CASSLAGGAGQPQHF
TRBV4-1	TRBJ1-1	CASSQDWDWVLAFF
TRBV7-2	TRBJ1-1	CASSLGGEMNTEAFF
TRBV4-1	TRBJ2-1	CASSQDEGTSGYNEQFF
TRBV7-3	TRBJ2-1	CASSSWTPPAQFF
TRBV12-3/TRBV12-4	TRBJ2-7	CASASNSYEQYF
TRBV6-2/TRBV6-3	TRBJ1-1	CASSYSLTGVNTEAFF
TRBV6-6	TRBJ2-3	CASRDSNTDTQYF
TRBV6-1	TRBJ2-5	CASSVGRSQETQYF
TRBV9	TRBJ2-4	CASSVGSRGGNIQYF
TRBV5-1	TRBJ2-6	CASSLVSGAGANVLTF
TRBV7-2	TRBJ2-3	CASSSWASEDTQYF
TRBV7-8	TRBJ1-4	CASSLAYITTNEKLFF
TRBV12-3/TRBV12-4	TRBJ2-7	CASSPGTTYEQYF
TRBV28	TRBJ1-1	CAAGGGQRHTEAFF
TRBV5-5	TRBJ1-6	CASSPGGPSSYNSPLHF
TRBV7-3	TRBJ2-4	CASSLRPPAAGVDTLAKNIQYF
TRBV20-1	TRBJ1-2	CSVRTRAGDGYTF
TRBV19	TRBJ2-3	CASSILGMGPTDTQYF
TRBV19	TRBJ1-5	CASTSAPGQGTPSNQPQHF
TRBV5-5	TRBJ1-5	CASSPQGAVGYHQPQHF
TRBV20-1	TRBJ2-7	CSARGINSYEQYF
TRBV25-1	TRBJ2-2	CASSSRTGLTGELFF